This TCR beta chain was captured by sequencing in a study of cytomegalovirus exposure and HLA in healthy donors. The study's findings and limits: Upon later analysis, HLA-associated TCR beta chains proved more clonally expanded than other, equally common chains. Later genetic work tied a missense DCLRE1C variant to beta-chain V and J trimming. Earlier results showed most TCR beta V segments being productive about 87% or about 30% of the time.

A multiplex PCR was run with 60 Vbeta primers and 13 Jbeta primers. Sequencing used immunoSEQ multiplex PCR; TCRdb keeps in-frame clones, though not all of them. Of more than 150,000 clones listed, about 80% are singletons. CDR1 is MNHNY, CDR2 SVGAGI, per germline (reference sequence). This CDR3 contains 15 residues. Unmatched junction bases numbered 7, after V lost 5 bases and J lost 4 bases. A note on this clone: The antigen remains unidentified.

Sequencing was carried out using PBMCs. V is TRBV6-6 and J is TRBJ2-2, with 7 bases identical to TRBD1. This TCR was recovered from a woman aged 25 to 45 in good health and CMV-seronegative. CDR3 residues: CASSNDRESTGELFF. The CDR3 DNA follows: TGTGCCAGCAGTAACGACAGGGAGAGCACCGGGGAGCTGTTTTTT.